This T cell receptor (beta chain) comes out of a study of blood T cell repertoires in COVID-19 (dated by TCRdb to the early 2020s). As for the study more broadly: Samples from collaborators originated in the United States, Italy and Spain and spanned both the acute and convalescent phases of COVID-19. Deeply sampled blood TCRbeta repertoires from subjects exposed to, actively infected with, or recovered from COVID-19 were included in the dataset. Where available, HLA class I and class II types were obtained from metadata supplied by the sample provider rather than from assay-based typing. Sample metadata almost always included a de-identified subject ID, COVID-19 status, age in years and sex. The repertoires were released in a freely available public database intended as a resource for research on the immune response to SARS-CoV-2. The material from the prospective study consisted of cDNA or gDNA derived from T cells, B-cell-depleted T cells, or PBMCs. Samples came from the ongoing ImmuneRACE study (first 160 participants) plus 1,254 subjects from 6 global collaborators.

Points on this clone: Its specific antigen is unknown. Per-nucleotide qualities are absent, and no much larger clonotype sits a single base away.

Collaborating institutions collected whole blood in K2EDTA tubes following their own protocols. For TCRbeta analysis, collaborator samples were shipped as frozen whole blood, as isolated PBMCs, or as DNA extracted from either sample type. The immunoSEQ Assay, a bias-controlled multiplex PCR, was used to amplify TCRbeta CDR3 regions from genomic DNA. The authors' pipeline ran thus. The number of nucleated cells in each sample was estimated by amplification of reference gene primers within the assay. To quantify the absolute abundance of each unique TCRbeta CDR3 rearrangement, sequence reads were collapsed and filtered. Productive Simpson clonality was computed per sample as the square root of Simpson's diversity index over productive rearrangements. TCRdb stores this immuneACCESS table with in-frame sequences only. Part of the clones is absent; in the studies checked, under half of the shortfall reflects unresolved V genes, and no reason is known for the rest. V, J and clone size were drawn from that table, and D and trimming were deduced from the DNA. The sample data list under 250,000 clones, and roughly 88% of these were observed just once. The ten most abundant clones make up around an eighth of the sample.

Broader findings and caveats from the paper: The amount of clinical and demographic metadata varied by source and participant and was provided uncurated.

The trim is 4 bases for V and 5 bases for J, with a gap of 13 bases between the germline ends. The CDR3 holds 13 amino acids from the cysteine to the phenylalanine. Only the CDR3 portion is preserved as DNA: 39 bases, with reading frame beginning at the first base. CDR1 SGDLS and CDR2 YYNGEE were looked up in the germline V gene. The specimen sequenced was peripheral blood. The chain joins TRBV9 to TRBJ2-7; no D gene call is confident. This TCR derives from a man aged 80 or over with acute or convalescent COVID-19. The CDR3 protein sequence reads: CASSFRIRDEQYF. DNA sequence: TGTGCCAGCAGCTTCAGGATTCGAGACGAGCAGTACTTC.